These 16 T cell receptor beta chains originate from one sample sequenced in a study of spatial heterogeneity in lung cancer. A single record per CDR3 protein comes from TCRdb applying MiXCR to the 5' RACE reads. This table holds some 15,000 distinct CDR3 sequences, about 10% found once. Time point defined: sample taken at primary tumor resection. Frozen PBMC, nontumor lung or tumor provided whole RNA, which was sequenced unsorted. Sequenced material: PBMCs, taken at surgery. These receptors all stem from a female donor with early-stage non-small cell lung cancer.

This clonotype has a count of ten or more. The V and J genes are TRBV6-6 and TRBJ1-5; D remains ambiguous. Germline CDR1 and CDR2: MNHNY and SVGAGI (reference sequence). Trimming pared 0 bases from V and 7 bases from J, leaving 13 bases between. This CDR3 spans 15 amino acids. The CDR3 sequence is CASSYSTGNRQPQHF. CDR3 sequence (DNA): TGTGCCAGCAGTTACTCGACCGGCAACAGACAGCCCCAGCATTTT.

This clonotype has a count of ten or more. The chain combines TRBV7-9 with TRBJ2-1; D might be TRBD2 (6 bases). The CDR3 extends over 14 amino acids. V lost 3 bases and J 8 bases, leaving 14 bases between the germline ends. CDR1 and CDR2 from the germline V gene are SEHNR and FQNEAQ (reference sequence). The CDR3 sequence: CASSFGPGEHEQFF. The CDR3, as DNA: TGTGCCAGCAGCTTTGGGCCGGGAGAGCATGAGCAGTTCTTC.

This clonotype was observed once. A much more abundant neighbour one base away suggests this may be a read error. This chain joins TRBV12-3 or TRBV12-4 and TRBJ1-1; no clear D gene. The CDR3 has 13 amino acids. CDR3 nucleotides: TGTGCCAACAGTTTGCGGCGGGACACTGAAGCTTTCTTT. This codes for CANSLRRDTEAFF.

At least ten counts were recorded for this clonotype. The chain couples TRBV2 to TRBJ1-5; D is unclear. V gave up 6 bases and J gave up 6 bases, with 9 bases separating them. Germline lookup yields CDR1 SNHLY and CDR2 FYNNEI. This CDR3 contains 12 residues. CDR3 coding DNA: TGTGCCAGCAGGGATCCTCCTCAGCCCCAGCATTTT. Translation: CASRDPPQPQHF.

This chain connects TRBV30 to TRBJ1-4, with a weak D call TRBD1 (5 bases). This CDR3 contains 15 residues. Between the trimmed V and J ends, which lost 3 bases and 3 bases, there was a span of 14 bases. Per germline, CDR1 GTSNPN and CDR2 SVGIG (reference sequence). CDR3 bases: TGTGCCTGGAGGGCCCAGGGAGGGGCTAATGAAAAACTGTTTTTT. Translation gives CAWRAQGGANEKLFF. Full variable domain (outside the CDR3, taken from reference TRBV30 and TRBJ1-4): SQTIHQWPATLVQPVGSPLSLECTVEGTSNPNLYWYRQAAGRGLQLLFYSVGIGQISSEVPQNLSASRPQDRQFILSSKKLLLSDSGFYLCAWRAQGGANEKLFFGSGTQLSVL.

This clonotype was seen at least ten times. V and J are TRBV2 and TRBJ1-1, with D tentatively TRBD1 (5 bases). The germline V gene encodes CDR1 SNHLY and CDR2 FYNNEI. CDR3 length: 13 residues. V was shortened by 2 bases and J by 11 bases, with 15 bases between the two germline ends. The CDR3 loop reads CASSEREGMSAFF. The CDR3 region has the DNA TGTGCCAGCAGTGAAAGGGAGGGGATGAGCGCTTTCTTT.

This clonotype was detected only a few times. This chain joins TRBV2 and TRBJ2-3; D is undetermined. The CDR3 sequence is 16 residues long. In germline, CDR1 is SNHLY, CDR2 FYNNEI. The V and J ends lost 2 bases and 0 bases respectively, with 12 bases between them. The CDR3: CASSENFFSSTDTQYF. In nucleotides, the CDR3 is TGTGCCAGCAGTGAAAACTTCTTCTCTAGCACAGATACGCAGTATTTT.

This clonotype was counted many times. V is TRBV19 and J is TRBJ1-1, with TRBD1 as a possible D gene (5 bases). Germline CDR1 and CDR2: LNHDA and SQIVND (reference sequence). This CDR3 contains 14 residues. Trimming took 4 bases from V and 4 from J, leaving 13 bases between them. CDR3 sequence: CASSTATVSTEAFF. CDR3 bases: TGTGCCAGTAGTACTGCGACAGTGAGCACTGAAGCTTTCTTT.

The chain recombines TRBV6-6 with TRBJ2-2; D is unresolved. Trimming stripped 1 base from V and 6 bases from J, with 6 bases between. This CDR3 region has 13 residues. CDR1 is MNHNY, CDR2 SVGAGI, per germline (reference sequence). CDR3 nucleotide sequence: TGTGCCAGCAGTTACTTGGTGGCCGGGGAGCTGTTTTTT. As protein: CASSYLVAGELFF.

This clonotype was detected only a few times. The chain recombines TRBV30 with TRBJ1-5, with 11 bases matching TRBD1. The CDR3 spans 16 residues. Germline-derived CDR1 and CDR2 are GTSNPN and SVGIG (reference sequence). With V trimmed by 1 base and J by 1 base, 3 bases remained unmatched. Here the CDR3 reads CAWSAGTGGSNQPQHF. In DNA form, the CDR3 reads TGTGCCTGGAGTGCTGGGACAGGGGGGAGCAATCAGCCCCAGCATTTT.

This clonotype was recorded many times. This chain uses TRBV7-8 with TRBJ2-5; D may be TRBD1 (5 bases). The CDR3 sequence is 16 residues long. V lost 5 bases, J lost 2 bases, and 18 bases lay in between. CDR1 SGHVS and CDR2 FQNEAQ come from the germline V gene. CDR3 sequence: CASSAGPGRAQETQYF. The CDR3 bases are TGTGCCAGCAGCGCCGGTCCCGGCAGGGCACAAGAGACCCAGTACTTC.

At least ten counts were recorded for this clonotype. The J gene is TRBJ2-7, the V gene TRBV2; 11 bases line up with TRBD1. This CDR3 has 15 residues. The V gene end was trimmed by 6 bases and the J gene end by 6 bases; junction bases not matched to a gene: 10. Germline CDR1 and CDR2: SNHLY and FYNNEI. The CDR3 reads CASSTLRDRGSEQYF. Written as DNA, the CDR3 is TGTGCCAGCAGCACTCTCCGGGACAGGGGGTCCGAGCAGTACTTC.

This chain links TRBV7-9 with TRBJ1-1, with 7 bases aligning to TRBD1. The V gene end was trimmed by 5 bases and the J gene end by 5 bases; junction bases not matched to a gene: 8. The CDR3 is 14 residues long. CDR1 and CDR2 (germline): SEHNR, FQNEAQ (reference sequence). The CDR3 reads CASSEGQPGTEAFF. In DNA, the CDR3 is TGTGCCAGCAGCGAGGGACAGCCAGGTACTGAAGCTTTCTTT.

This clonotype was counted between two and nine times. The V call is TRBV5-1, the J call TRBJ2-3, with 7 positions matching TRBD2. Trimming removed 5 bases from V and 2 bases from J; junction bases left unmatched: 5. The CDR3 sequence is 14 residues long. Germline lookup yields CDR1 SGHRS and CDR2 YFSETQ. The CDR3 sequence is CASSNRDYTDTQYF. CDR3 in DNA: TGCGCCAGCAGTAACCGGGACTACACAGATACGCAGTATTTT. The entire variable domain, with the rest obtained from reference TRBV5-1 and TRBJ2-3, is as follows: KAGVTQTPRYLIKTRGQQVTLSCSPISGHRSVSWYQQTPGQGLQFLFEYFSETQRNKGNFPGRFSGRQFSNSRSEMNVSTLELGDSALYLCASSNRDYTDTQYFGPGTRLTVL.

This clonotype was observed at least ten times. This chain joins TRBV10-3 and TRBJ2-7; D gene unclear. Deletions cut 4 bases from V and 4 bases from J, with 8 bases between. From germline, CDR1 is ENHRY and CDR2 SYGVKD. The CDR3 consists of 12 residues. This chain's CDR3 is CAISALGYEQYF. The CDR3 region has the DNA TGTGCCATCAGTGCCCTGGGGTACGAGCAGTACTTC.

CDR3 sequence (DNA): TGTGCCACCAGCACCCCCCCGAGCCGGACTAGCGCAGTCGGGGAGCTGTTTTTT. Its protein product is CATSTPPSRTSAVGELFF. The J gene is TRBJ2-2, the V gene TRBV15; 9 nucleotides agree with TRBD2. Germline lookup yields CDR1 LNHNV and CDR2 YYDKDF (reference sequence). Trimming at V came to 4 bases and at J to 7 bases, leaving 16 bases not matched to a gene. The CDR3 has 18 residues.